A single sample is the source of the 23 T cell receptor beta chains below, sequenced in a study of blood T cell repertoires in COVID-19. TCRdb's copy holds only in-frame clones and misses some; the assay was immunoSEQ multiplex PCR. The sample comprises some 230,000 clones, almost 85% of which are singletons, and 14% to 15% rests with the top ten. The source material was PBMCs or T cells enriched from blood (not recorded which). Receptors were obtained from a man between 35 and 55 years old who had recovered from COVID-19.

This CDR3 is CASSLGQGRYGYTF. The CDR3 nucleotides read TGTGCCAGCAGTTTAGGACAGGGCCGCTATGGCTACACCTTC. This rearrangement joins TRBV28 to TRBJ1-2, with TRBD1 matching over 8 bases. The CDR3 extends over 14 amino acids. Per germline, CDR1 MDHEN and CDR2 SYDVKM. V was pared by 2 bases and J by 4 bases, with 3 bases of the junction left unmatched.

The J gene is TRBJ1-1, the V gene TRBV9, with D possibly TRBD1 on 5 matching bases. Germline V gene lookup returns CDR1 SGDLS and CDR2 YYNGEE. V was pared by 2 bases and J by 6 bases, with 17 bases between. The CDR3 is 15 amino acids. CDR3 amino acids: CASSVLGGNSAEAFF. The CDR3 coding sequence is TGTGCCAGCAGCGTTCTCGGGGGGAACAGTGCTGAAGCTTTCTTT.

CDR3 loop: CATSRDRVGGSYEQYF. The CDR3 DNA reads TGTGCCACCAGCAGAGACCGCGTTGGGGGGTCCTACGAGCAGTACTTC. The V gene is TRBV15, the J gene TRBJ2-7; D is perhaps TRBD2 (6 bases). This CDR3 has 16 amino acids. Germline V lookup: CDR1 LNHNV, CDR2 YYDKDF (reference sequence). V was shortened by 0 bases and J by 1 base, with 13 bases between the two germline ends.

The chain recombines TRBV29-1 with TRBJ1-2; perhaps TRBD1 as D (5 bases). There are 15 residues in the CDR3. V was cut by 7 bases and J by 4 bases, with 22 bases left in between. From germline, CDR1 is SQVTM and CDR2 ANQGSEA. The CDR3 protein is CSAGDVGRARYGYTF. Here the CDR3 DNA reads TGCAGCGCCGGAGACGTCGGCAGGGCCCGCTATGGCTACACCTTC.

The CDR3 DNA is TGTGCCAGCATTTGGACAGGGGGAGGAAATCAGCCCCAGCATTTT. It yields the protein CASIWTGGGNQPQHF. The rearrangement links TRBV28 to TRBJ1-5; 10 nucleotides align to TRBD1. CDR3 length equals 15 residues. The J segment lost 4 bases and the V segment lost 7 bases, leaving 7 bases of the junction unmatched. In germline, CDR1 is MDHEN, CDR2 SYDVKM.

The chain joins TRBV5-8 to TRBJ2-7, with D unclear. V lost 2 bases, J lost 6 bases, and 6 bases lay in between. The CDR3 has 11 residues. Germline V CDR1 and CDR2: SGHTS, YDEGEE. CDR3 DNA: TGTGCCAGCAGCTTAAGCGCCGAGCAGTACTTC. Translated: CASSLSAEQYF.

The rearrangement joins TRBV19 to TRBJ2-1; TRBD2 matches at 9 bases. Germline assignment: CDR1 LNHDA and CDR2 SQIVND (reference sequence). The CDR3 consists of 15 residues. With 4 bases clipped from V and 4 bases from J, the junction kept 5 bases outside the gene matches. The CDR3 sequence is CASSKGLASYNEQFF. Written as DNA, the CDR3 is TGTGCCAGTAGTAAGGGACTAGCTTCATACAATGAGCAGTTCTTC.

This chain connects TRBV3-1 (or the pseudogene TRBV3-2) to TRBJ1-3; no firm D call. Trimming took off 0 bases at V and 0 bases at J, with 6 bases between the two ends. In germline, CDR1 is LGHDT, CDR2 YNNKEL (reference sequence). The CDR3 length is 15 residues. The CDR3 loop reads CASSQDIDSGNTIYF. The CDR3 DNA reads TGTGCCAGCAGCCAAGACATAGACTCTGGAAACACCATATATTTT.

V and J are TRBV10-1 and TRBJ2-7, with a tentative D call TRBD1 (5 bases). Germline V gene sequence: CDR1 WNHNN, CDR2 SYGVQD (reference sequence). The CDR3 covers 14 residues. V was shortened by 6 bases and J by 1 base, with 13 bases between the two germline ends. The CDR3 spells CASSKQDGSYEQYF. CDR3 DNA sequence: TGCGCCAGCAGCAAACAGGATGGGTCCTACGAGCAGTACTTC.

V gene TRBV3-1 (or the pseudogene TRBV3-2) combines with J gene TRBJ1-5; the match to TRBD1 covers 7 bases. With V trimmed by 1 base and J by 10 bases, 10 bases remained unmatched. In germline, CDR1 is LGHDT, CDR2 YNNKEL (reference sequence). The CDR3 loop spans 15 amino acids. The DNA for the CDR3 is TGTGCCAGCAGCCAAGGCAACAGGGGACCCGGCCCCCAGCATTTT. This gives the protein CASSQGNRGPGPQHF.

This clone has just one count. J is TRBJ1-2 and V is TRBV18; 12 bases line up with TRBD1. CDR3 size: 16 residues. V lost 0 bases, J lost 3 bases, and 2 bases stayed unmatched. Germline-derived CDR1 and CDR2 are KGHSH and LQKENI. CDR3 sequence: CASSPPGTGGDYGYTF. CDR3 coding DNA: TGTGCCAGCTCACCACCCGGGACAGGGGGCGACTATGGCTACACCTTC.

The CDR3 loop reads CASSPRTANYGYTF. The DNA for the CDR3 is TGTGCCAGCAGCCCCCGGACAGCGAACTATGGCTACACCTTC. The chain has TRBV9 and TRBJ1-2; the D gene is possibly TRBD1 (6 bases). The ends were cut back, 4 bases at V and 2 bases at J, with 12 bases in the middle. Germline CDR1 is SGDLS and CDR2 is YYNGEE. The CDR3 sequence is 14 residues long.

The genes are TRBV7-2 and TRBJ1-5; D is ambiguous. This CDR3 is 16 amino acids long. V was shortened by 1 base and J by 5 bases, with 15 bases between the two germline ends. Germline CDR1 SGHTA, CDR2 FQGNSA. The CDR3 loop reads CASSLVWSPTYQPQHF. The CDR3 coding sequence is TGTGCCAGCAGCTTAGTATGGTCTCCTACTTATCAGCCCCAGCATTTT. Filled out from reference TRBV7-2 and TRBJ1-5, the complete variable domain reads GAGVSQSPSNKVTEKGKDVELRCDPISGHTALYWYRQSLGQGLEFLIYFQGNSAPDKSGLPSDRFSAERTGGSVSTLTIQRTQQEDSAVYLCASSLVWSPTYQPQHFGDGTRLSIL.

This chain's CDR3 is CASSYAGAGLNTGELFF. The CDR3 DNA reads as TGTGCCAGCAGTTACGCTGGGGCGGGGTTGAACACCGGGGAGCTGTTTTTT. V and J are TRBV6-2 or TRBV6-3 and TRBJ2-2; D possibly corresponds to TRBD2 (6 bases). Per germline, CDR1 MNHEY and CDR2 SVGEGT. V gave up 2 bases and J gave up 1 base, with 14 bases separating them. The CDR3 consists of 17 residues.

CDR3 in DNA: TGTGCCAGCAGCAAGAGGACATTTCAAGAGACCCAGTACTTC. Its translation is CASSKRTFQETQYF. This chain links TRBV21-1 with TRBJ2-5; whether TRBD1, the table's D call, matches the DNA was not checked. TRBV21-1 is listed as a pseudogene. The CDR3 contains 14 residues.

CDR3 region: CASSQAPGVEAFF. CDR3 nucleotides: TGTGCCAGCAGCCAAGCCCCCGGGGTCGAAGCTTTCTTT. The V and J genes are TRBV16 and TRBJ1-1; D not resolved. Germline CDR1 and CDR2: KGHSY and FQNENV. With 2 bases removed from V and 8 bases from J, the gap between germline ends came to 12 bases. There are 13 residues in the CDR3.

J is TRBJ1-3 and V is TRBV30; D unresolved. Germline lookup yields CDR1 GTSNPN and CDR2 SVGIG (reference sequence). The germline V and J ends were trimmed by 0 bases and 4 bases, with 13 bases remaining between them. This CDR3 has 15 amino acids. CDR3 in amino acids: CAWSVKVPRGNTIYF. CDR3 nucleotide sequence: TGTGCCTGGAGTGTAAAAGTCCCGAGAGGAAACACCATATATTTT.

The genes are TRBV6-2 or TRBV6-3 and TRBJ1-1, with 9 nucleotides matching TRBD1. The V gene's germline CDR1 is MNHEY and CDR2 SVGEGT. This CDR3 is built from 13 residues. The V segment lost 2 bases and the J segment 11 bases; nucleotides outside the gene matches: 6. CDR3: CASSYHTGGSAFF. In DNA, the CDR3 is TGTGCCAGCAGTTACCATACAGGGGGCTCGGCTTTCTTT.

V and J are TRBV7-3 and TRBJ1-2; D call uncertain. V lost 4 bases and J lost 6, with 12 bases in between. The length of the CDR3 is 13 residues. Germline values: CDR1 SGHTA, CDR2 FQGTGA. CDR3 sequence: CASSSTGVNGYTF. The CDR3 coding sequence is TGTGCCAGCAGCTCCACCGGGGTCAATGGCTACACCTTC. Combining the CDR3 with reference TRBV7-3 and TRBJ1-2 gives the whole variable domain GAGVSQTPSNKVTEKGKYVELRCDPISGHTALYWYRQSLGQGPEFLIYFQGTGAADDSGLPNDRFFAVRPEGSVSTLKIQRTERGDSAVYLCASSSTGVNGYTFGSGTRLTVV.

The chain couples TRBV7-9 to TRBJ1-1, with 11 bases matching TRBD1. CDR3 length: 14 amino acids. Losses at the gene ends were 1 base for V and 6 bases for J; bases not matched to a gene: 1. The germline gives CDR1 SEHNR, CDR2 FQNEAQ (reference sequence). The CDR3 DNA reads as TGTGCCAGCAGCTTAGGGACAGGGGGCTCTGAAGCTTTCTTT. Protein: CASSLGTGGSEAFF.

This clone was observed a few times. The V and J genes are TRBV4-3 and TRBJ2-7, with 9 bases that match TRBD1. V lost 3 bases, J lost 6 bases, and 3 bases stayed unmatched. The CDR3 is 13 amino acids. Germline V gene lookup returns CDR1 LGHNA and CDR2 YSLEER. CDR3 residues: CASSHTGGGEQYF. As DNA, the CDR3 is TGCGCCAGCAGCCATACAGGGGGCGGCGAGCAGTACTTC.

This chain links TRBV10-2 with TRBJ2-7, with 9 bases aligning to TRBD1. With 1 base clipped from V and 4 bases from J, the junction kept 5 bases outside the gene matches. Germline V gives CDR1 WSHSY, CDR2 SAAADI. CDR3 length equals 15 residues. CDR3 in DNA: TGCGCCAGCAGTGAGTTTGGGACAGGGAAGTACGAGCAGTACTTC. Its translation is CASSEFGTGKYEQYF.

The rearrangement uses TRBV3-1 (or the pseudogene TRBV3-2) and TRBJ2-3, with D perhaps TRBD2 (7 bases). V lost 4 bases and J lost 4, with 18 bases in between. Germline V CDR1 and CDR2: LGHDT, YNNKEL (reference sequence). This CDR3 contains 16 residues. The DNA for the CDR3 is TGTGCCAGCAGCCTCGTTGAAGGGGGGGTATCAGATACGCAGTATTTT. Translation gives CASSLVEGGVSDTQYF.